Listed below are T cell receptor beta chains from one sample, sequenced in a study of T cell repertoires in cytomegalovirus infection. Each CDR3 protein is one row after TCRdb ran MiXCR on the reads. The sample yields about 740,000 distinct CDR3 sequences, approximately 40% seen once. Sequenced material: PBMCs. The receptor source for this set is a human donor in good health (CMV status not recorded). Some clones in this sample may be carry-over from other donors' samples. Each CDR3 is given with its conserved first and last residue. A D gene is named only where the DNA matches it firmly. Clone size is stated in some rows and not others, as once, few, many or a class when expanded.

v_call	clone_size	d_call	j_call	cdr3_aa	cdr3_nt
TRBV6-2/TRBV6-3	few	NA	TRBJ1-1	CASSYLSTEAFF	TGTGCCAGCAGTTATCTTTCCACTGAAGCTTTCTTT
TRBV5-5	few	NA	TRBJ1-5	CASSLEIAYNQPQHF	TGTGCCAGCAGCTTGGAGATCGCGTACAATCAGCCCCAGCATTTT
TRBV12-3/TRBV12-4	many	TRBD1	TRBJ2-6	CASSLALIRRTGPSGANVLTF	TGTGCCAGCAGTTTAGCGCTAATCAGGCGGACAGGGCCGTCTGGGGCCAACGTCCTGACTTTC
TRBV2	once	TRBD1	TRBJ2-2	CASSEWAQGDTGELFF	TGTGCCAGCAGTGAATGGGCACAGGGGGACACCGGGGAGCTGTTTTTT
TRBV6-6	once	NA	TRBJ1-2	CASSLLIGEAYGYTF	TGTGCCAGCAGCCTCCTCATAGGGGAGGCCTATGGCTACACCTTC
TRBV5-5	NA	NA	TRBJ1-2	CASSLHDINYGYTF	TGTGCCAGCAGCTTACACGACATAAACTATGGCTACACCTTC
TRBV20-1	NA	TRBD2	TRBJ2-5	CSASRGEVQETQYF	TGCAGTGCTAGTCGGGGGGAGGTCCAAGAGACCCAGTACTTC
TRBV7-2	NA	NA	TRBJ2-7	CASNSFYEQYF	TGTGCCAGCAACTCATTCTACGAGCAGTACTTC
TRBV6-6	NA	NA	TRBJ2-7	CARGPGKLYEQYF	TGTGCCAGAGGCCCGGGAAAACTGTACGAGCAGTACTTC
TRBV27	few	NA	TRBJ1-1	CASSFGWGGEAFF	TGTGCCAGCAGTTTTGGTTGGGGAGGTGAAGCTTTCTTT
TRBV6-1	few	TRBD1	TRBJ1-2	CASSYSRQGAWASYGYTF	TGTGCCAGCAGTTACTCCCGACAGGGGGCTTGGGCATCCTATGGCTACACCTTC
TRBV11-2	NA	NA	TRBJ2-1	CASSFQGPGNEQFF	TGTGCCAGCAGCTTTCAGGGCCCCGGGAATGAGCAGTTCTTC
TRBV3-1	NA	NA	TRBJ2-5	CASSQDLAGETQYF	TGTGCCAGCAGCCAAGACCTGGCAGGAGAGACCCAGTACTTC
TRBV30	NA	NA	TRBJ1-3	CAWSQIGQGNTIYF	TGTGCCTGGAGTCAAATTGGACAGGGAAACACCATATATTTT
TRBV12-3/TRBV12-4	few	NA	TRBJ2-2	CASRRTETGELFF	TGTGCCAGCAGAAGGACAGAGACCGGGGAGCTGTTTTTT
TRBV4-2	NA	NA	TRBJ1-1	CASSPHLGRDTEAFF	TGTGCCAGCAGTCCGCATCTGGGCCGTGACACTGAAGCTTTCTTT
TRBV12-3/TRBV12-4	few	TRBD1	TRBJ1-2	CASSPTGGGGYGYTF	TGTGCCAGCAGTCCAACAGGGGGTGGGGGCTATGGCTACACCTTC
TRBV28	NA	NA	TRBJ2-7	CASSAGSLRSGEQYF	TGTGCCAGCAGCGCCGGTAGCCTTCGTAGTGGCGAGCAGTACTTC
TRBV27	NA	TRBD1	TRBJ2-2	CASTSDRGGTGELFF	TGTGCCAGCACCTCGGACAGGGGAGGCACCGGGGAGCTGTTTTTT
TRBV27	NA	TRBD1	TRBJ1-1	CASNLGGLMNTEAFF	TGTGCCAGCAACCTAGGGGGCCTCATGAACACTGAAGCTTTCTTT
TRBV7-6	many	NA	TRBJ2-7	CASSLSLAAPYEQYF	TGTGCCAGCAGCCTGTCCCTGGCAGCCCCCTACGAGCAGTACTTC
TRBV6-2/TRBV6-3	NA	TRBD1	TRBJ1-1	CASSSDRGAGTEAFF	TGTGCCAGCAGTTCGGACAGGGGCGCTGGCACTGAAGCTTTCTTT
TRBV4-1	NA	TRBD2	TRBJ2-1	CASSQEPSGGAWSYNEQFF	TGTGCCAGCAGCCAAGAGCCCAGCGGGGGGGCCTGGTCCTACAATGAGCAGTTCTTC
TRBV2	NA	NA	TRBJ2-5	CASSPPEGPQETQYF	TGTGCCAGCAGTCCGCCCGAGGGCCCCCAAGAGACCCAGTACTTC
TRBV10-3	NA	TRBD1	TRBJ2-5	CATKQGALRETQYF	TGTGCCACCAAACAGGGGGCGCTCAGGGAGACCCAGTACTTC
TRBV6-1	NA	NA	TRBJ2-1	CASSDPGYNEQFF	TGTGCCAGCAGTGACCCCGGTTACAATGAGCAGTTCTTC
TRBV11-2	NA	NA	TRBJ2-7	CASSLGGQYEQYF	TGTGCCAGCAGCTTAGGAGGGCAATACGAGCAGTACTTC
TRBV28	NA	TRBD2	TRBJ2-1	CASRSSGGDYNEQFF	TGTGCCAGCAGGTCAAGCGGGGGGGATTACAATGAGCAGTTCTTC
TRBV7-9	once	NA	TRBJ1-2	CASTEVNYCYTF	TGTGCCAGCACCGAGGTTAACTATTGCTACACCTTC
TRBV6-2/TRBV6-3	NA	TRBD1	TRBJ1-1	CASSLPATGRRDTEAFF	TGTGCCAGCAGTCTCCCCGCGACAGGGCGGAGGGACACTGAAGCTTTCTTT
TRBV28	few	TRBD2	TRBJ2-1	CASRERDRSYNEQFF	TGTGCCAGCAGGGAGCGGGACCGCTCCTACAATGAGCAGTTCTTC
TRBV27	NA	TRBD2	TRBJ2-5	CASSLGAGGLGETQYF	TGTGCCAGCAGTTTAGGAGCGGGAGGGTTAGGAGAGACCCAGTACTTC
TRBV20-1	few	TRBD1	TRBJ2-1	CSARLVDRGYNEQFF	TGCAGTGCTAGATTGGTGGACAGGGGCTACAATGAGCAGTTCTTC
TRBV5-1	few	TRBD1	TRBJ1-2	CASSLGGTGQLYGYTF	TGCGCCAGCAGCTTGGGGGGGACAGGCCAACTATATGGCTACACCTTC
TRBV20-1	few	TRBD1	TRBJ1-2	CSALGRGFYGYTF	TGCAGTGCTCTGGGCAGGGGGTTCTATGGCTACACCTTC
TRBV2	NA	NA	TRBJ2-7	CASLRGLSSYEQYF	TGTGCCAGCTTACGAGGATTAAGCTCCTACGAGCAGTACTTC
TRBV14	few	NA	TRBJ2-7	CASSLKHGTSFHEQYF	TGTGCCAGCAGCCTCAAGCACGGGACGTCTTTTCACGAGCAGTACTTC
TRBV9	NA	TRBD1	TRBJ2-1	CASSVGSADRNEQFF	TGTGCCAGCAGCGTAGGGTCAGCGGACAGGAATGAGCAGTTCTTC
TRBV7-2	many	NA	TRBJ2-7	CASSLVGDLRLEQYF	TGTGCCAGCAGCTTAGTCGGGGATCTGCGGCTCGAGCAGTACTTC
TRBV28	NA	NA	TRBJ1-6	CASTRGSPLHF	TGTGCCAGCACCCGTGGTTCCCCCCTCCACTTT
TRBV5-4	NA	NA	TRBJ2-3	CASSKTASTDTQYF	TGTGCCAGCAGCAAGACAGCTAGCACAGATACGCAGTATTTT
TRBV6-5	NA	NA	TRBJ2-7	CASGAGFEQYF	TGTGCCAGCGGGGCGGGATTCGAGCAGTACTTC
TRBV11-2	NA	NA	TRBJ1-4	CASSLGSGGGEKLFF	TGTGCCAGCAGCTTAGGATCGGGGGGGGGTGAAAAACTGTTTTTT
TRBV14	NA	TRBD1	TRBJ1-6	CASSQDMATPGQPLNSPLHF	TGTGCCAGCAGCCAAGATATGGCCACGCCGGGACAGCCGCTGAATTCACCCCTCCACTTT
TRBV7-9	NA	NA	TRBJ2-7	CASSYDYYEQYF	TGTGCCAGCAGCTATGACTACTACGAGCAGTACTTC
TRBV28	NA	NA	TRBJ1-1	CASSLFGFSAGLNTEAFF	TGTGCCAGCAGTTTATTCGGTTTTTCGGCAGGCCTAAACACTGAAGCTTTCTTT